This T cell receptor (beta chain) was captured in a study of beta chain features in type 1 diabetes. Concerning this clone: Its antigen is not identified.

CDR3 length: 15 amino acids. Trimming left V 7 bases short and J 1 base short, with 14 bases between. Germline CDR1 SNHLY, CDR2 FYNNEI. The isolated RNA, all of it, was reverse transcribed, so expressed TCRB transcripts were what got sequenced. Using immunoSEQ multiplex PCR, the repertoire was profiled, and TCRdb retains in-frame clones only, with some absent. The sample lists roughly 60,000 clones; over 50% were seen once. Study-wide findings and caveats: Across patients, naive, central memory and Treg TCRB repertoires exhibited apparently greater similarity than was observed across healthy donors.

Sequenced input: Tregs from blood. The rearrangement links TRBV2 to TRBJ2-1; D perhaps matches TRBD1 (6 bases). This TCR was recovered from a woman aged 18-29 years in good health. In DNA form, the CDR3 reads TGTGCCAGCAAAAGGGCCCAGGGGTCCTACAATGAGCAGTTCTTC. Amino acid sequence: CASKRAQGSYNEQFF.